This note documents a single TCR beta chain sequence. The method was immunoSEQ multiplex PCR; TCRdb's version includes in-frame clones alone and lacks a portion of them. The table has approximately 160,000 clones, 94% seen once. The sample is drawn from a study of control samples from healthy donors and cancer patients. The sequence was collected from a woman under 30 in good health. Sequenced material: blood.

In nucleotides, the CDR3 is TGTGCCAGCAGCTGGTTCACAGGGGAAGGCTACACCTTC. Translated, it gives CASSWFTGEGYTF. V usage is TRBV7-9 and J usage is TRBJ1-2; 7 bases agree with TRBD1. The CDR3 loop spans 13 amino acids. With 4 bases clipped from V and 8 bases from J, the junction kept 7 bases outside the gene matches. CDR1 and CDR2 from the germline V gene are SEHNR and FQNEAQ (reference sequence).